This TCR beta chain was recorded in a study of T-cell reconstitution after alpha-beta-depleted transplantation in children. A remark on this clonotype: Its antigen is undetermined.

Study conclusions and caveats: Alpha-beta T cells present about two months after transplant were reported to originate from several hundred expanded graft clones.

Molecular barcoding with unique molecular identifiers was used for the TCRbeta library. TCRdb reprocessed the PCR reads with MiXCR, giving one entry per CDR3 protein. The repertoire has under 5,500 distinct CDR3 sequences, roughly 25% of them found once; the top ten carry 25% to 35%. The CDR3 length is 14 residues. Germline CDR1 ENHRY, CDR2 SYGVKD. Trimming shortened V by 2 bases and J by 2 bases, and 7 bases separated the two germline ends. The TCR sequence derives from a boy less than two years old who had a stem cell transplant for SCID, so the T cells may come from the graft donor. The sequencing used PBMCs, mostly from graft donor cells, collected 60 days after TCRalphabeta/CD19-depleted stem cell transplant. The rearrangement joins TRBV10-3 to TRBJ2-1; D could derive from TRBD1 or TRBD2 (5 bases each). The CDR3, as DNA: TGTGCCATCAGTGAGCTGGGACCCTACAATGAGCAGTTCTTC. Protein sequence: CAISELGPYNEQFF.